This TCR beta chain was identified during a study of blood T cell repertoires in COVID-19. The wider study: The United States, Italy and Spain supplied acute and convalescent COVID-19 samples. T cells, B-cell-depleted T cells, or PBMCs provided the cDNA or gDNA that served as material.

Participants, about 18 to 100 years old, spanned 24 US areas. Cohorts were based on clinical histories the participants reported. The data were produced by immunoSEQ multiplex PCR, yet TCRdb's version contains in-frame clones alone and is incomplete. The sample holds about 200,000 clones; 86% are singletons and the top ten take about 6%. On this clone: The junction and the germline gene differ at one end; a read error may be behind it.

The source of this sequence is a man aged 35 to 55 with acute COVID-19. Source material: PBMCs or T cells enriched from blood (not recorded which).

For the CDR3, the DNA is TGTGTCAGCAGCTTGGGTAGCGGGACCCCGACGCAGTATTTT. It is translated as CVSSLGSGTPTQYF. V is TRBV7-3 and J is TRBJ2-3; 8 bases line up with TRBD2. This CDR3 is 14 amino acids long. Germline assignment: CDR1 SGHTA and CDR2 FQGTGA.